This T cell receptor (beta chain) stems from a study of radiation and T cells in renal cell carcinoma. Study outcomes and limitations: Top 100 clonotypes averaged about 50% in irradiated versus around 40% in nephrectomy-only tumors. Irradiated tumors held more dominant CDR3 motifs than control tumors.

J was trimmed by 8 bases and V by 6 bases; bases with no gene match: 7. This CDR3 comprises 13 residues. The germline CDR1 and CDR2 sequences are MNHEY and SVGAGI. The sample's treatment: treatment-naive control, cytoreductive nephrectomy. Control samples are tumors resected by cytoreductive nephrectomy without prior radiation. The data were produced by immunoSEQ multiplex PCR, yet TCRdb's version contains in-frame clones alone and is incomplete. The sample carries about 25,000 clones, over 45% recorded once. There are a few counts of this clone. Its target is not known. Specimen: tumor tissue, collected from a patient whose treatment was nephrectomy without radiotherapy. The sequence derives from a man between 40 and 49 years old with renal cell carcinoma. The V call is TRBV6-5, the J call TRBJ1-2; 9 bases line up with TRBD1. CDR3 in amino acids: CASSKGQGLGYTF. CDR3 coding DNA: TGTGCCAGCAGCAAGGGACAGGGTTTAGGCTACACCTTC.